This T cell receptor beta chain was recovered during a study of regulatory T cells in long-lasting Graves disease. Points from the study as a whole: More public clonotypes were shared by persistent patients (2,741) than by new patients (fewer than 1,000).

With iRepertoire HTBI primers and Arm-PCR of CDR3 regions, TCR beta libraries were built. TCRdb reprocessed the multiplex PCR reads via MiXCR and lists one record per CDR3 protein. This table holds approximately 690,000 distinct CDR3 sequences, about 32% found once. The J segment lost 3 bases and the V segment lost 5 bases, leaving 7 bases of the junction unmatched. Per the germline V gene, CDR1 is SEHNR and CDR2 is FQNEAQ (reference sequence). The CDR3 sequence is 15 residues long. The time point: persistent/refractory GD, antithyroid drugs over 5 years with positive TRAb. PBMCs were the source of the RNA used for TCR sequencing. Comment on this clonotype: What it binds is unknown.

The specimen was peripheral blood mononuclear cells (PBMCs), collected when the disease was refractory, from a patient treated with antithyroid drugs. This chain connects TRBV7-9 to TRBJ1-5, with 7 bases identical to TRBD1. The receptor was isolated from a female donor with Graves disease. The CDR3 DNA reads as TGTGCCAGCAGCCGGGGGACAGTAGCCAATCAGCCCCAGCATTTT. Protein sequence: CASSRGTVANQPQHF.